This TCR beta chain was observed in a study of control samples from healthy donors and cancer patients. Assay used: immunoSEQ multiplex PCR; TCRdb lists only in-frame clones, some missing. The sample lists around 63,000 clones; approximately 89% were seen once. Germline V gene lookup returns CDR1 MNHNS and CDR2 SASEGT. The length of the CDR3 is 15 residues. Losses at the gene ends were 1 base for V and 2 bases for J; bases not matched to a gene: 1. This sequence joins TRBV6-1 and TRBJ2-3, with 9 positions matching TRBD1. This TCR came from a woman in her forties or fifties with head and neck cancer. The material sequenced was PBMCs. CDR3 in amino acids: CASSEGTGDTDTQYF. CDR3 nucleotides: TGTGCCAGCAGTGAAGGGACAGGGGACACAGATACGCAGTATTTT.